Each of the 20 T cell receptor beta chains below was sequenced from the same sample in a study of blood T cell repertoires in COVID-19. Using immunoSEQ multiplex PCR, the repertoire was profiled, and TCRdb retains in-frame clones only, with some absent. The data contain 150,000 to 190,000 clones, around 83% of them singletons. The source material was peripheral blood. The source of these receptors is a woman aged 50 to 65 with acute or convalescent COVID-19.

The chain is built from TRBV6-1 and TRBJ1-4; a possible D gene is TRBD1 (6 bases). Germline CDR1 and CDR2: MNHNS and SASEGT. This CDR3 spans 16 amino acids. V gave up 4 bases and J gave up 8 bases, with 20 bases separating them. The CDR3 nucleotides are TGTGCCAGCAGTGGCTTTCAGGGGCTGGAATGGGAAAAACTGTTTTTT. As protein: CASSGFQGLEWEKLFF.

DNA for the CDR3: TGTGCCTGGAGTGTTGAGGGTGGCACAGATACGCAGTATTTT. Protein sequence: CAWSVEGGTDTQYF. The chain uses TRBV30 and TRBJ2-3; D is perhaps TRBD2 (5 bases). Germline V gives CDR1 GTSNPN, CDR2 SVGIG (reference sequence). Trimming removed 0 bases from V and 1 base from J, with 8 bases in between. The CDR3 totals 14 residues. Based on the CDR3 plus reference TRBV30 and TRBJ2-3, the full variable domain is SQTIHQWPATLVQPVGSPLSLECTVEGTSNPNLYWYRQAAGRGLQLLFYSVGIGQISSEVPQNLSASRPQDRQFILSSKKLLLSDSGFYLCAWSVEGGTDTQYFGPGTRLTVL.

The sample holds one count of this clone. This chain connects TRBV5-1 to TRBJ2-7, with a possible D match to TRBD1 (5 bases). V was trimmed by 0 bases and J by 0 bases, leaving 22 bases between them. Per the germline V gene, CDR1 is SGHRS and CDR2 is YFSETQ. The CDR3 totals 19 residues. The CDR3 spells CASSLAPFVRTQSSYEQYF. The CDR3 DNA sequence: TGCGCCAGCAGCTTGGCACCATTCGTGAGGACACAAAGCTCCTACGAGCAGTACTTC.

The chain combines TRBV12-3 or TRBV12-4 with TRBJ1-1, with 8 bases lining up with TRBD1. The CDR3 sequence is 13 residues long. The ends lost 8 bases at V and 5 bases at J; junction bases unmatched: 7. This CDR3 is CASGFTGGTEAFF. The CDR3 DNA sequence: TGTGCCAGCGGGTTTACAGGGGGGACTGAAGCTTTCTTT.

The gene calls are TRBV4-3 and TRBJ2-7; TRBD1 agrees at 12 bases. CDR1 and CDR2 from the germline V gene are LGHNA and YSLEER. With V trimmed by 2 bases and J by 4 bases, 3 bases remained unmatched. There are 15 residues in the CDR3. The CDR3 spells CASSQPGQGAYEQYF. In DNA form, the CDR3 reads TGCGCCAGCAGCCAACCGGGACAGGGGGCTTACGAGCAGTACTTC.

The V call is TRBV29-1, the J call TRBJ1-4; no reliable D call. CDR3 size: 12 residues. Germline V gives CDR1 SQVTM, CDR2 ANQGSEA. V gave up 4 bases and J gave up 5 bases, with 8 bases separating them. The CDR3 region has the DNA TGCAGCGTTGCCCCGCAGAATGAAAAACTGTTTTTT. It codes for CSVAPQNEKLFF.

For the CDR3, the DNA is TGTGCCAGCAGTGTAGAGGGGGTCGACACTGAAGCTTTCTTT. It encodes CASSVEGVDTEAFF. The chain links TRBV2 to TRBJ1-1, with a possible D match to TRBD1 (6 bases). This CDR3 has 14 amino acids. Trimming took off 4 bases at V and 3 bases at J, with 12 bases between the two ends. CDR1 is SNHLY and CDR2 is FYNNEI in the germline V gene. Filled out from reference TRBV2 and TRBJ1-1, the complete variable domain reads EPEVTQTPSHQVTQMGQEVILRCVPISNHLYFYWYRQILGQKVEFLVSFYNNEISEKSEIFDDQFSVERPDGSNFTLKIRSTKLEDSAMYFCASSVEGVDTEAFFGQGTRLTVV.

V and J are TRBV24-1 and TRBJ2-2; 7 bases align to TRBD1. The length of the CDR3 is 14 residues. V gave up 9 bases and J gave up 7 bases; unmatched junction bases: 10. CDR1 and CDR2 from the germline V gene are KGHDR and SFDVKD. The CDR3 region is CATRHTGDLGELFF. Here the CDR3 DNA reads TGTGCCACCCGCCATACAGGGGATCTCGGGGAGCTGTTTTTT.

The chain recombines TRBV29-1 with TRBJ1-2; 7 bases map to TRBD1. V shed 4 bases, J shed 5 bases, and the junction held 10 bases outside the gene matches. CDR1 and CDR2 from the germline V gene are SQVTM and ANQGSEA. This CDR3 is 14 amino acids long. The DNA of the CDR3 is TGCAGCGTTGTATTGACAGGGCCACCGTATGGCTACACCTTC. Translating gives CSVVLTGPPYGYTF.

This clone has just one count. V and J are TRBV28 and TRBJ1-1; TRBD1 is a possible D gene (6 bases). CDR3 size: 14 residues. CDR1 MDHEN and CDR2 SYDVKM come from the germline V gene. Trimming cost V 6 bases and J 0 bases, with 11 bases left between them. CDR3 protein: CASRQDRMNTEAFF. The CDR3 region has the DNA TGTGCCAGCAGGCAAGACAGGATGAACACTGAAGCTTTCTTT.

This chain links TRBV7-2 with TRBJ1-5, with D possibly matching TRBD1 (5 bases). Germline-derived CDR1 and CDR2 are SGHTA and FQGNSA. V lost 1 base, J lost 0 bases, and 10 bases lay in between. The CDR3 has 16 residues. The chain's CDR3 is CASSLEGFTSNQPQHF. The DNA for the CDR3 is TGTGCCAGCAGCTTAGAGGGGTTTACTAGCAATCAGCCCCAGCATTTT.

The rearrangement uses TRBV6-1 and TRBJ1-2; 7 bases map to TRBD1. The V gene's germline CDR1 is MNHNS and CDR2 SASEGT. The CDR3 has 14 amino acids. V lost 3 bases and J lost 4; bases outside the gene matches: 5. CDR3: CASSDSGGSYGYTF. In nucleotides, the CDR3 is TGTGCCAGCAGTGATTCAGGGGGTAGCTATGGCTACACCTTC.

The chain uses TRBV18 and TRBJ1-2; tentative D call: TRBD1 (6 bases). Trimming left V 1 base short and J 4 bases short, with 10 bases between. In germline, CDR1 is KGHSH, CDR2 LQKENI. CDR3 size: 14 residues. DNA of the CDR3: TGTGCCAGCTCACCACAGACAGGAGTCTATGGCTACACCTTC. Translation: CASSPQTGVYGYTF.

The chain carries TRBV6-5 and TRBJ2-7, with TRBD1 matching over 7 bases. This CDR3 contains 14 residues. Unmatched junction bases numbered 7, after V lost 7 bases and J lost 1 base. CDR1 MNHEY and CDR2 SVGAGI come from the germline V gene. The CDR3 DNA is TGTGCCAGCAATACAGACAGGGCGTCCTACGAGCAGTACTTC. Translating it yields CASNTDRASYEQYF.

The gene calls are TRBV3-1 (or the pseudogene TRBV3-2) and TRBJ1-2; TRBD1 aligns across 8 bases. This CDR3 comprises 15 residues. V was clipped by 3 bases and J by 2 bases; unmatched bases: 5. Germline V CDR1 and CDR2: LGHDT, YNNKEL (reference sequence). The CDR3 region is CASSHGTGRNYGYTF. The CDR3 DNA is TGTGCCAGCAGCCACGGGACAGGACGAAACTATGGCTACACCTTC.

The chain links TRBV6-1 to TRBJ2-1; 8 positions match TRBD2. The CDR3 spans 17 residues. The V gene's germline CDR1 is MNHNS and CDR2 SASEGT. Trimming cost V 4 bases and J 6 bases; bases outside gene matches: 14. The CDR3 loop reads CASSVVARTSSLNEQFF. As DNA, the CDR3 is TGTGCCAGCAGTGTCGTTGCCAGGACTAGCTCTCTCAATGAGCAGTTCTTC.

This sequence joins TRBV19 and TRBJ1-5; TRBD1 is a possible D gene (6 bases). Trimming pared 4 bases from V and 1 base from J, leaving 11 bases between. The CDR3 runs 15 residues. Germline CDR1 and CDR2: LNHDA and SQIVND (reference sequence). The CDR3 region is CASSTTGRSNQPQHF. In DNA, the CDR3 is TGTGCCAGTAGTACTACAGGGAGAAGCAATCAGCCCCAGCATTTT.

The chain couples TRBV25-1 to TRBJ2-5; weak D call: TRBD1 (6 bases). V was trimmed by 7 bases and J by 5 bases, leaving 11 bases between them. CDR3 length: 12 residues. The germline V gene has CDR1 MGHDK and CDR2 SYGVNS. The CDR3 protein is CASNRGFETQYF. The CDR3 bases are TGTGCCAGCAATAGGGGGTTCGAGACCCAGTACTTC.

This chain links TRBV7-2 with TRBJ2-1, with a weak D call TRBD1 (5 bases). CDR3 length: 13 residues. The V gene lost 5 bases and the J gene lost 10 bases, with 15 bases spanning the gap. Germline V gene data show CDR1 as SGHTA and CDR2 as FQGNSA. The CDR3 loop is CASSTPTAIEQFF. The DNA for the CDR3 is TGTGCCAGCAGCACCCCGACAGCCATCGAGCAGTTCTTC.

The chain is built from TRBV7-2 and TRBJ2-5; 9 bases are shared with TRBD2. Germline V gives CDR1 SGHTA, CDR2 FQGNSA. V lost 8 bases, J lost 5 bases, and 15 bases stayed unmatched. The CDR3 runs 16 residues. The CDR3 DNA sequence: TGTGCCAGCCCCCCCGGATTAGCGGGGGCCCGGGAGACCCAGTACTTC. This encodes CASPPGLAGARETQYF.